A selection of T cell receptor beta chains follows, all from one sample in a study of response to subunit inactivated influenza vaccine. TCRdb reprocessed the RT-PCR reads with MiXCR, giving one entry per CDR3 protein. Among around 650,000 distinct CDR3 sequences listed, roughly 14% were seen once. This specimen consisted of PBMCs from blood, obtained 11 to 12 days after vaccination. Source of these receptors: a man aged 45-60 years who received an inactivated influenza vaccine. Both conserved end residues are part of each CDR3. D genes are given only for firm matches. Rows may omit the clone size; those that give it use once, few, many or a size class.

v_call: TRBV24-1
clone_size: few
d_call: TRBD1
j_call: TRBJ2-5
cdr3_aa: CATSDNYRRDRGHETQYF
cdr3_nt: TGTGCCACCAGTGATAACTACCGCCGGGACAGGGGGCATGAGACCCAGTACTTC

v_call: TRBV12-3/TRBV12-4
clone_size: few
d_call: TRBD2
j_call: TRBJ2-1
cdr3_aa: CVSRVAGANNEQFF
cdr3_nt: TGTGTCAGCAGAGTAGCGGGAGCGAACAATGAGCAGTTCTTC

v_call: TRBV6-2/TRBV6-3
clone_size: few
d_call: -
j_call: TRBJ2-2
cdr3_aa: CASSYGLPGAGELFF
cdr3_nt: TGTGCCAGCAGTTACGGGCTCCCGGGTGCCGGGGAGCTGTTTTTT

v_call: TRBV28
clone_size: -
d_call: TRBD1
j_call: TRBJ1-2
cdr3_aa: CASSFRDRGKSYGYTF
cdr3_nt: TGTGCCAGCAGTTTTAGGGACAGGGGGAAGAGCTATGGCTACACCTTC

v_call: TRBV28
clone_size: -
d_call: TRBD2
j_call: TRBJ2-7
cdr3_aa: CASKASGGREQYF
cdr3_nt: TGTGCCAGCAAGGCTAGCGGGGGGCGCGAGCAGTACTTC

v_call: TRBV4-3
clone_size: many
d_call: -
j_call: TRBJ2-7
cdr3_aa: CASSPYLDYEQYF
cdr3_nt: TGCGCCAGCAGCCCATACTTAGACTACGAGCAGTACTTC

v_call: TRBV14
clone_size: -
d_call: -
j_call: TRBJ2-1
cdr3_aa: CASSLWGSTGEQFF
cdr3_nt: TGTGCCAGCAGCCTTTGGGGGAGTACAGGTGAGCAGTTCTTC

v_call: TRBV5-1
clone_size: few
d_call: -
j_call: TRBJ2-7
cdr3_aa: CASSLDPDTGREQYF
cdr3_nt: TGCGCCAGCAGCTTGGATCCGGACACGGGTCGGGAGCAGTACTTC

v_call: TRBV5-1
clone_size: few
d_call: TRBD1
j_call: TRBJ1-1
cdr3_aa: CASRGGGGVEAFF
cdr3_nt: TGCGCCAGCAGGGGAGGAGGGGGCGTCGAAGCTTTCTTT

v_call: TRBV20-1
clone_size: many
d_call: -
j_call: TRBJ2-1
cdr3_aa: CSARDLRTHYNEQFF
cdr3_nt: TGCAGTGCTAGAGATCTCCGGACCCACTACAATGAGCAGTTCTTC

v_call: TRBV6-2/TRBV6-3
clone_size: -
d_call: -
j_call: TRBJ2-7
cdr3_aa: CASRPGLYEQYF
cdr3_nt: TGTGCCAGCAGACCAGGACTCTACGAGCAGTACTTC

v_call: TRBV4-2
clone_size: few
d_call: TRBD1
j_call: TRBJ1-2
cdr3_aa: CASSQEGTGGAGSGYTF
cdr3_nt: TGTGCCAGCAGCCAAGAAGGGACAGGGGGCGCCGGGAGCGGCTACACCTTC

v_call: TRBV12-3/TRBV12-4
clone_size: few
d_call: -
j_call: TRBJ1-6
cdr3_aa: CASSWNYNSPLHF
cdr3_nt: TGTGCCAGCAGTTGGAACTATAATTCACCCCTCCACTTT

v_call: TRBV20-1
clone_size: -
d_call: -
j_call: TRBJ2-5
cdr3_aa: CSARRVETQYF
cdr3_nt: TGCAGTGCTCGAAGAGTGGAGACCCAGTACTTC

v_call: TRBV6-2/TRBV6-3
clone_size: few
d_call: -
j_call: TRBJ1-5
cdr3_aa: CASSYRQISNQPQHF
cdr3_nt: TGTGCCAGCAGTTATCGACAGATAAGCAATCAGCCCCAGCATTTT

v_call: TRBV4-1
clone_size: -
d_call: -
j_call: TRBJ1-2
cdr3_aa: CASSQSGVGGYTF
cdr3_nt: TGCGCCAGCAGCCAATCTGGGGTTGGTGGCTACACCTTC

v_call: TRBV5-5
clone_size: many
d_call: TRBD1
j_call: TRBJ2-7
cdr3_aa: CASSWGPSGGTYEQYF
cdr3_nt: TGTGCCAGCAGCTGGGGACCCTCAGGGGGCACCTACGAGCAGTACTTC

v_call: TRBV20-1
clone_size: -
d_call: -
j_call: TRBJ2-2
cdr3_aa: CSASNVRTGELFF
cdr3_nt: TGCAGTGCTAGTAATGTCCGCACCGGGGAGCTGTTTTTT

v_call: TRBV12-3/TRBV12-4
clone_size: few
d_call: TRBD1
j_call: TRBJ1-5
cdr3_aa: CASSSRRLGQSNQPQHF
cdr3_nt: TGTGCCAGCAGTTCCCGTCGGTTGGGACAGAGCAATCAGCCCCAGCATTTT

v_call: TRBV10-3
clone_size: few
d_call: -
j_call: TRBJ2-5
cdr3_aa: CAIAAEEETQYF
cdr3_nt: TGTGCCATCGCGGCGGAAGAAGAGACCCAGTACTTC

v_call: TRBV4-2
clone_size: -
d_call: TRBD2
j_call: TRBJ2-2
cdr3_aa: CASRVAGGGTGELFF
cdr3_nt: TGTGCCAGCAGGGTAGCGGGAGGAGGAACCGGGGAGCTGTTTTTT

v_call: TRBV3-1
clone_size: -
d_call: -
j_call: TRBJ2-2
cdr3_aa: CASSQVPAVTGELFF
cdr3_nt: TGTGCCAGCAGCCAAGTCCCGGCGGTAACCGGGGAGCTGTTTTTT

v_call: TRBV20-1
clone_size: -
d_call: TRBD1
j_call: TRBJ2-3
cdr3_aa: CSGRDRVYGDTQYF
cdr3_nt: TGCAGTGGTAGGGACAGGGTGTACGGAGATACGCAGTATTTT

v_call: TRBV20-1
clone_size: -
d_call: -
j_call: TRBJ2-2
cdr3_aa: CSVPGWQGSTGELFF
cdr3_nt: TGCAGTGTCCCAGGGTGGCAGGGGAGCACCGGGGAGCTGTTTTTT

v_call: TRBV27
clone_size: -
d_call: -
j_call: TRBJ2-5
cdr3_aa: CASSGSGRETQYF
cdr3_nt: TGTGCCAGCAGTGGGAGTGGCCGGGAGACCCAGTACTTC

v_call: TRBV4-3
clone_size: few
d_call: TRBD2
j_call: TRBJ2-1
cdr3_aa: CASSQDPGYGLAGNEQFF
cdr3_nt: TGCGCCAGCAGCCAAGATCCCGGTTATGGACTAGCGGGCAATGAGCAGTTCTTC

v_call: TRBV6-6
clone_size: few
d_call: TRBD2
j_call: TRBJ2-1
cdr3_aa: CASIGAGDEQFF
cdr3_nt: TGTGCCAGCATCGGAGCGGGAGATGAGCAGTTCTTC

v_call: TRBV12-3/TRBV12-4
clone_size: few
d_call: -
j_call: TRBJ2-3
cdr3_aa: CASSWAGTLGTDTQYF
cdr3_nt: TGTGCCAGCAGTTGGGCCGGGACCTTGGGCACAGATACGCAGTATTTT

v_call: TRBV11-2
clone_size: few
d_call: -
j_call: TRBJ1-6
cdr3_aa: CASSRIYYNSPLHF
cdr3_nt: TGTGCCAGCAGCAGGATCTACTACAATTCACCCCTCCACTTT

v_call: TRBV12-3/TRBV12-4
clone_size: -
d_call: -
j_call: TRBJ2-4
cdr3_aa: CASSTRVNIQYF
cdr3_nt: TGTGCCAGCAGCACCAGGGTGAACATTCAGTACTTC

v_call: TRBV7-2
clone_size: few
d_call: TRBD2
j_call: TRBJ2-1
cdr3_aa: CASSFPGLVNNEQFF
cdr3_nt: TGTGCCAGCAGCTTCCCCGGACTAGTCAATAATGAGCAGTTCTTC

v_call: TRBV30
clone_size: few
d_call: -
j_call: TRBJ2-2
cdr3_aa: CAWSVTGELFF
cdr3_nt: TGTGCCTGGAGTGTCACCGGGGAGCTGTTTTTT

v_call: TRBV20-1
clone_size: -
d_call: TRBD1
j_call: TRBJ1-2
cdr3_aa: CSVPDRGYGYTF
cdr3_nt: TGCAGTGTCCCGGACAGGGGCTATGGCTACACCTTC

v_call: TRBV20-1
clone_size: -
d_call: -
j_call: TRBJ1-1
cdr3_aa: CSASSGQMNTEAFF
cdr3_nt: TGCAGTGCTAGCTCCGGACAGATGAACACTGAAGCTTTCTTT

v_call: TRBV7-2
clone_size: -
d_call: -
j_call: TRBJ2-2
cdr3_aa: CASSFVGGGPGELFF
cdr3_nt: TGTGCCAGCAGCTTCGTAGGGGGGGGTCCCGGGGAGCTGTTTTTT

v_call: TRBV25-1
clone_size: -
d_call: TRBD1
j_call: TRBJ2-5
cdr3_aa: CASSELDRGETQYF
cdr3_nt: TGTGCCAGCAGTGAACTCGACAGGGGAGAGACCCAGTACTTC

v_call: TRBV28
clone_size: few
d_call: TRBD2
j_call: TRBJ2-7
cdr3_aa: CASSIAWTSGHEQYF
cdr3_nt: TGTGCCAGCAGTATCGCGTGGACTAGCGGTCACGAGCAGTACTTC

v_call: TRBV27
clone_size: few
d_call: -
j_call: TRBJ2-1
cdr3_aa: CASSKRGFGNEQFF
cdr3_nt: TGTGCCAGCAGTAAACGGGGTTTTGGCAATGAGCAGTTCTTC

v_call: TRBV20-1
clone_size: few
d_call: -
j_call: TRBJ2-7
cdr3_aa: CSARDGGDYEQYF
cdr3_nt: TGCAGTGCTAGAGATGGGGGTGACTACGAGCAGTACTTC

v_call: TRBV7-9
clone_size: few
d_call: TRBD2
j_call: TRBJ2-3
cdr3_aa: CASSPPTSGAQYF
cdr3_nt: TGTGCCAGCAGCCCGCCGACTAGCGGGGCGCAGTATTTT

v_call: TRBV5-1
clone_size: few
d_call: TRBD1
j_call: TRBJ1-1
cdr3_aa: CASRRDRGNTEAFF
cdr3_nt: TGCGCCAGCAGAAGGGACAGGGGGAACACTGAAGCTTTCTTT

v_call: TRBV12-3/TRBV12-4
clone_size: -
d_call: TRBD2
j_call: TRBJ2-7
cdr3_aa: CASSSLAGTLGEQYF
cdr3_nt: TGTGCCAGCAGTTCCCTAGCGGGGACCCTGGGGGAGCAGTACTTC

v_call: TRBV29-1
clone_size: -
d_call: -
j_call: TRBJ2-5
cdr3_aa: CSVGTTGQETQYF
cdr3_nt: TGCAGCGTGGGAACGACGGGGCAAGAGACCCAGTACTTC

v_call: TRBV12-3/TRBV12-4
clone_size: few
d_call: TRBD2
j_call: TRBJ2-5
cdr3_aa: CASSRLAGGPGTQYF
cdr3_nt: TGTGCCAGCAGCAGACTAGCGGGAGGGCCTGGGACCCAGTACTTC

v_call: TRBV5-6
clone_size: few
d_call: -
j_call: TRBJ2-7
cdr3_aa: CASSWVRAGNYEQYF
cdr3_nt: TGTGCCAGCAGCTGGGTCCGGGCGGGGAACTACGAGCAGTACTTC

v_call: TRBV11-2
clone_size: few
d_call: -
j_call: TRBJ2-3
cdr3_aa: CASSRGRGSKGVTDTQYF
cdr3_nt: TGTGCCAGCAGTCGAGGGCGCGGGAGTAAGGGGGTCACAGATACGCAGTATTTT

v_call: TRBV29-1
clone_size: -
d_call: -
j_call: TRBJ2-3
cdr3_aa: CSVEGATDTQYF
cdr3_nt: TGCAGCGTTGAAGGGGCCACAGATACGCAGTATTTT

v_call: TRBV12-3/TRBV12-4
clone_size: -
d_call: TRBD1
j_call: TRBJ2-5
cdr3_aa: CASRTGVRETQYF
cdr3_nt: TGTGCCAGCAGGACAGGGGTCAGGGAGACCCAGTACTTC

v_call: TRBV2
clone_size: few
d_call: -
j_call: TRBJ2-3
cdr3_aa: CASGMESTDTQYF
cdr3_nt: TGTGCCAGCGGGATGGAGAGCACAGATACGCAGTATTTT

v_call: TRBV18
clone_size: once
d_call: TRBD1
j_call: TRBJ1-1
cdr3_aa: CASSPDVQGAAEAFF
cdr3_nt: TGTGCCAGCTCACCAGATGTACAGGGGGCCGCTGAAGCTTTCTTT

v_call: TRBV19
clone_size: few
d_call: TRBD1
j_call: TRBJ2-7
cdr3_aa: CASSTDRVHEQYF
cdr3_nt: TGTGCCAGTAGTACGGACAGGGTCCACGAGCAGTACTTC

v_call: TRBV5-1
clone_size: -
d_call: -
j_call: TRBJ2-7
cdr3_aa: CPSSFGGSSYEQYF
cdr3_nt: TGCCCCAGCAGCTTCGGGGGAAGCTCCTACGAGCAGTACTTC